This entry features one T cell receptor (beta chain) sequence. Its binding antigen is unknown. The record has no base qualities; no much larger clone is one base away. The sample comes from a study of blood T cell repertoires in COVID-19 (dated by TCRdb to 2020 to 2021). General notes on the study: The collaborator samples originated in the United States, Italy and Spain and spanned the acute and convalescent phases of COVID-19. The prospective study material was composed of cDNA or gDNA derived from T cells, B-cell-depleted T cells, or PBMCs. The dataset comprised deeply sampled blood TCRbeta repertoires from subjects exposed to, actively infected with, or recovered from COVID-19. The repertoires were released in a freely available public database intended as a resource for research on the immune response to SARS-CoV-2. The samples were drawn from the first 160 participants of the ongoing ImmuneRACE study and from roughly 1,300 subjects provided by 6 global collaborators. The sample metadata nearly always contained a de-identified subject ID, COVID-19 status, age in years and sex. Where HLA class I and class II types were available, the types were taken from metadata supplied by the sample provider, not from assay-based typing. Study-wide findings and limitations: The amount of clinical and demographic metadata varied by source and participant and was provided uncurated.

CDR1 and CDR2 are drawn from the germline V gene (reference sequence): LNHDA, SQIVND. Taken from cysteine to phenylalanine, the CDR3 has 14 residues. Of all the DNA, just the CDR3 is kept, 42 bases in frame from base 1. V is cut by 6 bases and J by 0 bases, and the space between the germline ends is 8 bases. Collaborating institutions collected whole blood in K2EDTA tubes following their own protocols. Collaborator samples were shipped for TCRbeta analysis as frozen whole blood, isolated PBMCs, or DNA extracted from either sample type. TCRbeta CDR3 regions were amplified from genomic DNA by means of the immunoSEQ Assay, a bias-controlled multiplex PCR. Turning to the authors' computational methods: The number of nucleated cells in each sample was estimated by amplification of reference gene primers within the assay. To quantify the absolute abundance of each unique TCRbeta CDR3 rearrangement, sequence reads were collapsed and filtered. For each sample, productive Simpson clonality was calculated as the square root of Simpson's diversity index over productive rearrangements. The table comes from immuneACCESS by way of TCRdb, which keeps in-frame sequences with V and J called. Part of the clones is missing from these tables; in studies checked, under half for an unresolved V gene and the rest for unknown reasons. Clone size and the V and J calls come from that table; the DNA yielded D and trimming. Recorded for this sample are 130,000 to 150,000 clones; more than 75% of them occurred a single time. The top ten clonotypes cover 2% to 3% of the sample.

The chain is assembled from TRBV19 and TRBJ1-4, with no reliable assignment of the D segment. The sequenced sample consisted of peripheral blood. This receptor was obtained from a human donor with acute or convalescent COVID-19. The donor label of this sample is uncertain. The DNA sequence is as follows: TGTGCCAGTAGATCAGGTGCAACTAATGAAAAACTGTTTTTT. It is translated as CASRSGATNEKLFF.